These T cell receptor beta chains were read from a single sample in a study of blood T cell repertoires in COVID-19. Data came from immunoSEQ multiplex PCR; TCRdb stores just in-frame clones and leaves some out. Here the sample spans about 280,000 clones, roughly 85% being singletons. The sequenced material came from peripheral blood. The receptors shown here come from a man over 45 with active or convalescent COVID-19. Each CDR3 is given with its conserved first and last residue. A D gene is named only where the DNA matches it firmly. Only part of the rows carry a size: once, few, many, or a class if the clone is expanded.

V gene	clone size	D gene	CDR3 length	J gene	CDR3 DNA	CDR3 protein
TRBV7-2	-	-	12	TRBJ2-7	TGTGCCAGCAGCCGAGGACAGAACGAGCAGTACTTC	CASSRGQNEQYF
TRBV19	few	-	14	TRBJ1-1	TGTGCCAGTAGTATAGTGTCAGGGTACACTGAAGCTTTCTTT	CASSIVSGYTEAFF
TRBV5-1	-	-	14	TRBJ1-4	TGCGCCAGCAGCTTATCTTCAACTAATGAAAAACTGTTTTTT	CASSLSSTNEKLFF
TRBV6-5	-	-	13	TRBJ1-1	TGTGCCAGCATTTGGGGGCAGGGGCCTGAAGCTTTCTTT	CASIWGQGPEAFF
TRBV12-3/TRBV12-4	-	TRBD1	13	TRBJ1-5	TGTGCCAGCAGTCTGGGACAGCATCAGCCCCAGCATTTT	CASSLGQHQPQHF
TRBV3-1/TRBV3-2	-	-	18	TRBJ2-1	TGTGCCAGCAGCCCGGCGGCGGGTCGGCGGGCGAACGGCAATGAGCAGTTCTTC	CASSPAAGRRANGNEQFF
TRBV12-5	-	-	17	TRBJ2-3	TGTGCTAGTGGGCAGAGACACGGACTACTGGGTACAGATACGCAGTATTTT	CASGQRHGLLGTDTQYF
TRBV19	-	-	14	TRBJ2-7	TGTGCCAGTAGTATGGACACCGGATCCTACGAGCAGTACTTC	CASSMDTGSYEQYF
TRBV7-2	-	-	14	TRBJ1-6	TGTGCCAGCAGCCCGACAGGTTCTAATTCACCCCTCCACTTT	CASSPTGSNSPLHF
TRBV19	-	TRBD2	15	TRBJ2-3	TGTGCCAGTAGTATGACGGGAGGGCTGACAGATACGCAGTATTTT	CASSMTGGLTDTQYF
TRBV11-2	many	TRBD1	17	TRBJ2-7	TGTGCCAGCAGCTTAGTCGGTGCCGGGACAGGCACTTACGAGCAGTACTTC	CASSLVGAGTGTYEQYF